Given below is one T cell receptor (beta chain) in context. Its antigen remains unidentified. This record belongs to a study of T cell repertoires in cytomegalovirus infection. On the study more broadly: Matching HLA type, along with CMV infection, was indicated by public TCR beta signatures.

General observations from the study: Identification of carriers of CMV plus the relevant HLA was performed using cumulative public TCR beta family frequency. HLA-C-restricted, CMV-specific TCR beta clonotypes were dominant ex vivo.

One entry per CDR3 protein, called by TCRdb with MiXCR from the reads. The top ten hold 11% of the sample, which has 160,000 or so distinct CDR3 sequences, around 20% seen once. The ends were cut back, 0 bases at V and 9 bases at J, with 15 bases in the middle. From germline, CDR1 is SGHAT and CDR2 FQNNGV. The CDR3 totals 15 residues. Sequencing was carried out using PBMCs. This sequence was found in a human donor in good health (CMV status not recorded). Some clones in this sample may be carry-over from other donors' samples. This chain uses TRBV11-2 with TRBJ2-1; D is perhaps TRBD1 or TRBD2 (5 bases each). The CDR3 reads CASSLDSGTPGEQFF. In DNA form, the CDR3 reads TGTGCCAGCAGCTTAGACTCCGGGACCCCGGGTGAGCAGTTCTTC.